This TCR beta chain was recovered during a study of blood T cells in healthy people across ages. Study-level background: Per every two T cells, about one barcoded beta molecule was captured by template switching.

Alongside a J-beta primer mix, a sample-barcoded 5' primer served in a second PCR lasting about 6 to 11 cycles. TCRdb called the 5' RACE reads again in MiXCR, with one record for every CDR3 protein. The sample consists of approximately 2,000,000 distinct CDR3 sequences, about two fifths of them appearing once. CDR1 DFQATT and CDR2 SNEGSKA come from the germline V gene (reference sequence). V shed 1 base and J shed 10 bases, with 8 bases lying between them. The CDR3 is 11 residues long. This chain connects TRBV20-1 to TRBJ2-1; no clear D. The clonotype originates from a human donor in good health. Sequencing used blood. The CDR3 protein is CSARGAYEQFF. For the CDR3, the DNA is TGCAGTGCTAGAGGGGCTTACGAGCAGTTCTTC.